The following is a T cell receptor beta chain sequence with its context. This sample is part of a study of blood T cell repertoires in COVID-19. TCRdb keeps only in-frame clones here, not all; method: immunoSEQ multiplex PCR. The sample has about 100,000 clones, 91% seen once. V was shortened by 9 bases and J by 0 bases, with 12 bases between the two germline ends. CDR1 SNHLY and CDR2 FYNNEI come from the germline V gene. This CDR3 contains 15 residues. The clonotype comes from a man aged 50-59 years with active COVID-19. The J gene is TRBJ2-6, the V gene TRBV2; D possibly corresponds to TRBD1 (6 bases). The sequencing input was peripheral blood. The chain's CDR3 is CASRQAHSGANVLTF. CDR3 nucleotide sequence: TGTGCCAGTCGACAGGCCCACTCTGGGGCCAACGTCCTGACTTTC. Complete variable domain (other parts from reference TRBV2 and TRBJ2-6): EPEVTQTPSHQVTQMGQEVILRCVPISNHLYFYWYRQILGQKVEFLVSFYNNEISEKSEIFDDQFSVERPDGSNFTLKIRSTKLEDSAMYFCASRQAHSGANVLTFGAGSRLTVL.